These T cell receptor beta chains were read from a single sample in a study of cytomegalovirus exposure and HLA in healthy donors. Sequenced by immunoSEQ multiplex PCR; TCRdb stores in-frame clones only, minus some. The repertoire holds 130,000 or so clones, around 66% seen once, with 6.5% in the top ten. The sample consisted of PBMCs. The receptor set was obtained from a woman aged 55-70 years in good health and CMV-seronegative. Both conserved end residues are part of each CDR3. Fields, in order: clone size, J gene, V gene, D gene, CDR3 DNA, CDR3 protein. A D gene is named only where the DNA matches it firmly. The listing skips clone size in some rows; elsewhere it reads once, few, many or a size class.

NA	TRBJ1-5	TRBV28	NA	TGTGCCAGCACCCAGCAGGCGCTCCAGCCCCAGCATTTT	CASTQQALQPQHF
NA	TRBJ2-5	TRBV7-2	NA	TGTGCCAGCAGCTTGGGCTCCCGGTCGGAGACCCAGTACTTC	CASSLGSRSETQYF
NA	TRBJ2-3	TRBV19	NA	TGTGCCAGTAGTATACGAACTGGCACAGATACGCAGTATTTT	CASSIRTGTDTQYF
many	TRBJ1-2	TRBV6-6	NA	TGTGCCAGCAGTTACTCGGAGGGCATGAATGGCTACACCTTC	CASSYSEGMNGYTF
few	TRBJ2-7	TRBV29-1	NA	TGCAGCGTGAAGCTAGCCTACGAGCAGTACTTC	CSVKLAYEQYF
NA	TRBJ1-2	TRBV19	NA	TGTGCCAGTAGTAGCATGGGCAAGCCCTCCCTCTATGGCTACACCTTC	CASSSMGKPSLYGYTF
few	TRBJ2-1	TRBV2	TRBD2	TGTGCCAGCAGTCAGGGACTAGCGGGAGGGAGAGATGAGCAGTTCTTC	CASSQGLAGGRDEQFF
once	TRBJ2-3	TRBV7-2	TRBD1	TGTGCCAGCAGCCAGGGGGTCGGTTCAGATACGCAGTATTTT	CASSQGVGSDTQYF
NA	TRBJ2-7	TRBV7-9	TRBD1	TGTGCCAGCAGCTCCGGGACAGGGGGCTTCGAGCAGTACTTC	CASSSGTGGFEQYF
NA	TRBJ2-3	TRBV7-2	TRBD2	TGTGCCAGCAGCGCGGGACTAGCGGCAGATACGCAGTATTTT	CASSAGLAADTQYF
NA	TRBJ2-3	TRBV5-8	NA	TGTGCCAGCAGCGGAATTTACAGGGCAGCGACAGATACGCAGTATTTT	CASSGIYRAATDTQYF
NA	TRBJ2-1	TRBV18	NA	TGTGCCAGCTCACCGCGCCGTACCCTGGGGGCTGAGCAGTTCTTC	CASSPRRTLGAEQFF
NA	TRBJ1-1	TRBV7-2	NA	TGTGTCAGCAGCTTATTCAGGGGAATCGCTCTGAACACTGAAGCTTTCTTT	CVSSLFRGIALNTEAFF
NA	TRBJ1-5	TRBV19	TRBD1	TGTGCCAGTAGTATCCCCTCAGGGGGCCATCAGCCCCAGCATTTT	CASSIPSGGHQPQHF
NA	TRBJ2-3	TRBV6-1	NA	TGTGCCAGCAGTGAAGCCTTCAGGGATACGCAGTATTTT	CASSEAFRDTQYF
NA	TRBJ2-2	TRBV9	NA	TGTGCCAGCAGCTCTCGCCCCTCAGGCTCCCGGACCGGGGAGCTGTTTTTT	CASSSRPSGSRTGELFF
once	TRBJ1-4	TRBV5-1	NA	TGCGCCAGCAGAAGGGGGATGGGGGAAAAACTGTTTTTT	CASRRGMGEKLFF
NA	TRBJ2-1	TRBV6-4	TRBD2	TGTGCCAGCAGCCTCTTGGGGGGGTCCTACAATGAGCAGTTCTTC	CASSLLGGSYNEQFF
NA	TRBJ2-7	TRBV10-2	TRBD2	TGCGCCAGCAGTGAGGGGGCGGGGGACGAGCAGTACTTC	CASSEGAGDEQYF
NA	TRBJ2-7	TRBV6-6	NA	TGTGCCAGCAGTTACACCTGGGCCGGCGAGCAGTACTTC	CASSYTWAGEQYF
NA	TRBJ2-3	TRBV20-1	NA	TGCAGTGCTGACCAGGCAGATACGCAGTATTTT	CSADQADTQYF
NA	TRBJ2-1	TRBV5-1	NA	TGCGCCAGCAGGTCCGTCTTTGAGCAGTTCTTC	CASRSVFEQFF
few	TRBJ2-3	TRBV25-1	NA	TGTGCCAGCAGTGGTGGGGGCCGCACAGATACGCAGTATTTT	CASSGGGRTDTQYF
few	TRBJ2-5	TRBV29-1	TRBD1	TGCAGCGACCTGACAGGGGGAGAGACCCAGTACTTC	CSDLTGGETQYF
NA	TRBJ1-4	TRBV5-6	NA	TGTGCCAGCGGCCCGGACGGGGGAAACGAAAAACTGTTTTTT	CASGPDGGNEKLFF
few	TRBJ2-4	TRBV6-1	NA	TGTGCCAGCAGTGAAGTAACTAGCCCGGACGGCAAAAACATTCAGTACTTC	CASSEVTSPDGKNIQYF
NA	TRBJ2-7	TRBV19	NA	TGTGCCAGTAGTAAGGGCCCGCAGGGGGGTCGGTACGAGCAGTACTTC	CASSKGPQGGRYEQYF
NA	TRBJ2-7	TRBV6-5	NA	TGTGCCAGCAGTCGGGACATATCCTCCTACGAGCAGTACTTC	CASSRDISSYEQYF
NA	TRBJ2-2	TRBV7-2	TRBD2	TGTGCCAGCAGCTCCGGACTAGCGGCGAACACCGGGGAGCTGTTTTTT	CASSSGLAANTGELFF
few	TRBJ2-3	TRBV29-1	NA	TGCAGCGTTGTGTCGCCTGAGCGGGGCACAGATACGCAGTATTTT	CSVVSPERGTDTQYF
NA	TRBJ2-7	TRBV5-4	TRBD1	TGTGCCAGCAGCTTGGCCGGGACAGGGGCCCTCGAGCAGTACTTC	CASSLAGTGALEQYF
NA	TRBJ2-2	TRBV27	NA	TGTGCCAGCAGTTCCAGAACGGGCACCGGGGAGCTGTTTTTT	CASSSRTGTGELFF
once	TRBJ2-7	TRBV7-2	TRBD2	TGTGCCAGCAGCTTGCGGGAGGGTGGTCCCTACGAGCAGTACTTC	CASSLREGGPYEQYF
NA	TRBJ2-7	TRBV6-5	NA	TGTGCCAGCAGTGAGAGGAGTGAGCAGTACTTC	CASSERSEQYF
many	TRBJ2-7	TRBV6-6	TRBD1	TGTGCCAGCAGTCTTCGGACAGGGGGCAACTACGAGCAGTACTTC	CASSLRTGGNYEQYF